This T cell receptor (beta chain) was sequenced for a study of blood T cell repertoires in COVID-19 (dated by TCRdb to about 2020). Turning to the overall study: Collaborator samples came from the United States, Italy and Spain and covered acute and convalescent phases of COVID-19. The samples were drawn from two sources: the first 160 participants of the ongoing ImmuneRACE study, and some 1,300 subjects contributed by 6 global collaborators. HLA class I and class II types, where available, came from metadata supplied by the sample provider rather than from assay-based typing. A freely available public database, intended as a resource for researchers studying the immune response to SARS-CoV-2, is where the repertoires were released. Sample metadata almost always included a de-identified subject ID, COVID-19 status, age in years and sex. Subjects who had been exposed to COVID-19, were actively infected with it, or had recovered from it provided the deeply sampled blood TCRbeta repertoires that made up the dataset. The prospective study material was composed of cDNA or gDNA derived from T cells, B-cell-depleted T cells, or PBMCs.

As to this clone: The specificity of this receptor is unknown. No base qualities exist here, and no much larger clone lies one base off it.

One collaborating source in Seattle enrolled patients while the patients were actively infected and followed the patients over time throughout the course of disease. The collaborating institutions used their own protocols to collect whole blood in K2EDTA tubes. Collaborator samples were shipped for TCRbeta analysis as frozen whole blood, isolated PBMCs, or DNA extracted from either sample type. TCRbeta CDR3 regions were amplified from genomic DNA by means of the immunoSEQ Assay, a bias-controlled multiplex PCR. On the study's bioinformatics: Nucleated cell counts per sample were estimated from amplification of reference gene primers within the assay. To quantify the absolute abundance of each unique TCRbeta CDR3 rearrangement, sequence reads were collapsed and filtered. Productive Simpson clonality was computed per sample as the square root of Simpson's diversity index over productive rearrangements. TCRdb stores this immuneACCESS table with in-frame sequences only. Part of the clones is absent; in the studies checked, under half of the shortfall reflects unresolved V genes, and no reason is known for the rest. V and J calls plus clone size are reproduced from that table; the DNA served to infer D and trimming. This sample gives 90,000 or so clones in total; roughly 91% of them show up just once. The ten largest make up 6.5% to 8.5% of the sample.

From the germline V gene, CDR1 is KGHSH and CDR2 is LQKENI. V drops 8 bases and J drops 5 bases, leaving 12 bases in between. The CDR3, cysteine through phenylalanine, is 13 amino acids long. The CDR3 DNA has 39 bases and is translated from base 1. What the authors observed across the whole study: The amount of clinical and demographic metadata varied by source and participant and was provided uncurated.

The TCR originated in a man younger than 35 with COVID-19, enrolled during active disease. Specimen: peripheral blood. The chain is assembled from TRBV18 and TRBJ2-2; the D gene cannot be named for sure. The nucleotides read TGTGCCAGCACGAGAGGATTTACCGGGGAGCTGTTTTTT. Its protein reads: CASTRGFTGELFF.